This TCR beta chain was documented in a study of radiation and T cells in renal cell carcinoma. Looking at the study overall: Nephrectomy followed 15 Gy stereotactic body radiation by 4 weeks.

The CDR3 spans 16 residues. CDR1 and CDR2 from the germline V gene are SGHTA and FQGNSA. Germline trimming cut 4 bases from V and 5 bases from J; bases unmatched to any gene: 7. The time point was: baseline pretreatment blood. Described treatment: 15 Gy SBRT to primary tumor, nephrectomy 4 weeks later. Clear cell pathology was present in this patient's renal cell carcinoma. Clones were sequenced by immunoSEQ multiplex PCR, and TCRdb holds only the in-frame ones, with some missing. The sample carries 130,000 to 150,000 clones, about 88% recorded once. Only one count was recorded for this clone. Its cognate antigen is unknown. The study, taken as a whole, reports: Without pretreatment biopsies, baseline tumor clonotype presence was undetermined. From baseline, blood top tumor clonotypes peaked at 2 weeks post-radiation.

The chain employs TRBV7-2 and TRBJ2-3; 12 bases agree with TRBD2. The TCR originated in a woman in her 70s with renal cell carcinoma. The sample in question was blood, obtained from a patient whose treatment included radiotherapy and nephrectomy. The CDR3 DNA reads TGTGCCAGCAGCTGGCTAGCGGGGGGGCAGGGAGATACGCAGTATTTT. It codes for CASSWLAGGQGDTQYF.